This TCR beta chain derives from a study of T cell responses to AZD1222 COVID-19 vaccine. CDR3 length: 15 amino acids. Trimming took off 3 bases at V and 0 bases at J, with 14 bases between the two ends. CDR1 and CDR2 from the germline V gene are GTSNPN and SVGIG (reference sequence). This clone is a singleton in its sample. TCRdb keeps only in-frame clones here, not all; method: immunoSEQ multiplex PCR. Of around 190,000 clones in the sample, around 90% were seen once. The source material was peripheral blood, sampled 28 days after the second AZD1222 dose. This chain connects TRBV30 to TRBJ1-2, with D possibly being TRBD1 (6 bases). The source is an adult who received the AZD1222 COVID-19 vaccine. CDR3: CAWRVRGLANYGYTF. CDR3 sequence (DNA): TGTGCCTGGAGGGTCCGGGGGCTAGCTAACTATGGCTACACCTTC.